These T cell receptor beta chains were read from a single sample in a study of Ad26.COV2.S vaccination and SARS-CoV-2 variants. Data came from immunoSEQ multiplex PCR; TCRdb stores just in-frame clones and leaves some out. The sample shows approximately 350,000 clones, around 87% of them seen only once. Here the sequenced sample was peripheral blood, taken in a trial of Ad26.COV2.S vaccine versus placebo. The receptors shown here come from a person aged 18 to 65 who received the Ad26.COV2.S COVID-19 vaccine or a placebo. The CDR3 runs from the conserved cysteine through the conserved F or W. A D gene is named only where the DNA matches it firmly. A clone size is listed for some rows: how often the clone was seen (once, few, many), or a class if it is expanded.

D gene: TRBD2
clone size: NA
V gene: TRBV11-1
J gene: TRBJ2-5
CDR3 DNA: TGTGCCAGCAGCTTAGAGCGGGGGGGCCCTCCAGAGACCCAGTACTTC
CDR3 protein: CASSLERGGPPETQYF

D gene: NA
clone size: NA
V gene: TRBV30
J gene: TRBJ1-6
CDR3 DNA: TGTGCCTGGAGTGTACGTTTGGCGGGAGAAAATAATTCACCCCTCCACTTT
CDR3 protein: CAWSVRLAGENNSPLHF

D gene: TRBD1
clone size: NA
V gene: TRBV6-5
J gene: TRBJ2-1
CDR3 DNA: TGTGCCAGCAGCCGGACAGGGTCCATGGTCGATGAGCAGTTCTTC
CDR3 protein: CASSRTGSMVDEQFF

D gene: TRBD1
clone size: NA
V gene: TRBV27
J gene: TRBJ1-4
CDR3 DNA: TGTGCCAGCAGTTTAACTAGACAGGGGGCCGCTGAAAAACTGTTTTTT
CDR3 protein: CASSLTRQGAAEKLFF

D gene: NA
clone size: NA
V gene: TRBV7-9
J gene: TRBJ1-5
CDR3 DNA: TGTGCCAGCAGCTTAGACGCAGGGAATCAGCCCCAGCATTTT
CDR3 protein: CASSLDAGNQPQHF

D gene: NA
clone size: NA
V gene: TRBV19
J gene: TRBJ2-3
CDR3 DNA: TGTGCCAGTAGTATTCGTGGGGCTGGCACAGATACGCAGTATTTT
CDR3 protein: CASSIRGAGTDTQYF

D gene: NA
clone size: once
V gene: TRBV12-3/TRBV12-4
J gene: TRBJ2-1
CDR3 DNA: TGTGCCAGCAGCACCGGTTACAATGAGCAGTTCTTC
CDR3 protein: CASSTGYNEQFF

D gene: NA
clone size: NA
V gene: TRBV5-4
J gene: TRBJ2-7
CDR3 DNA: TGTGCCAGCAGCCTGATGGGTATTGGGGCGAGAGAGCAGTACTTC
CDR3 protein: CASSLMGIGAREQYF

D gene: NA
clone size: NA
V gene: TRBV4-3
J gene: TRBJ2-7
CDR3 DNA: TGCGCCAGCAGCCAAGAGCGGGGCGGTTCCTACGAGCAGTACTTC
CDR3 protein: CASSQERGGSYEQYF

D gene: TRBD1
clone size: NA
V gene: TRBV12-3/TRBV12-4
J gene: TRBJ2-2
CDR3 DNA: TGTGCCAGCAGTCAAACAGGGGCCGGGGAGCTGTTTTTT
CDR3 protein: CASSQTGAGELFF

D gene: NA
clone size: NA
V gene: TRBV6-5
J gene: TRBJ1-6
CDR3 DNA: TGTGCCAGCAGTCGGAGGGTGGTGGGTTCACCCCTCCACTTT
CDR3 protein: CASSRRVVGSPLHF